One TCR beta chain is described in this entry. Its antigen is unidentified. PCR was performed using 60 Vbeta and 13 Jbeta primers. Clones were read by immunoSEQ multiplex PCR, and TCRdb kept only the in-frame ones, dropping some. The data hold some 99,000 clones, with approximately 76% observed a single time. V lost 1 base and J lost 6, with 9 bases in between. CDR1 and CDR2 (germline): SNHLY, FYNNEI. The CDR3 runs 13 residues. The data belong to a study of cytomegalovirus exposure and HLA in healthy donors. Findings of the study overall: The authors later found most CMV-associated TCR beta chains appeared HLA-restricted.

The receptor was derived from a woman in her 50s in good health and CMV-seropositive. The sample consisted of PBMCs. V and J are TRBV2 and TRBJ1-2; a weak D match, TRBD1 (5 bases). CDR3 bases: TGTGCCAGCAGTGAAGGGGGCCCGGATGGCTACACCTTC. It codes for CASSEGGPDGYTF.